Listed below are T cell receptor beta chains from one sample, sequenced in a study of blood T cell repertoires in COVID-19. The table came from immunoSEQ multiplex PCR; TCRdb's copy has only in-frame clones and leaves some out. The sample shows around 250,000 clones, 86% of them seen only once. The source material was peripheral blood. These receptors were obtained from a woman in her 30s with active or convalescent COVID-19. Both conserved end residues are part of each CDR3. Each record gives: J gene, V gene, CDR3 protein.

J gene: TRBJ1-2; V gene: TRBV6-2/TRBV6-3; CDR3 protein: CASSYRTGATNYGYTF
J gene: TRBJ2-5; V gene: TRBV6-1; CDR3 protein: CASSDPKQGSVVETQYF
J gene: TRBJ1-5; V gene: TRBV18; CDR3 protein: CASSPDRDDQPQHF
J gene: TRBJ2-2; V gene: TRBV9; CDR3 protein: CASSVGLTGELFF
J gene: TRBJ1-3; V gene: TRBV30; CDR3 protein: CAWSVGQARNTIYF
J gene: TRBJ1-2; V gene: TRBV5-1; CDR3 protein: CASSLELGANYGYTF
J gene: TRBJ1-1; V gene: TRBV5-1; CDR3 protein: CASSLEGGSKAFF
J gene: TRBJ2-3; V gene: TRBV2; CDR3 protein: CASSERKRKGTDTQYF
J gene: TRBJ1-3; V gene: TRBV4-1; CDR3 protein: CASSQVPLEDRALTFSGNTIYF
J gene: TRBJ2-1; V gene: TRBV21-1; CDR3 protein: CASSKEDREGITYNEQFF
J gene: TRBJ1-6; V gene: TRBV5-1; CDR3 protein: CASSLMVANSPLHF
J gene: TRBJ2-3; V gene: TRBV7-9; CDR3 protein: CASSLRAYTDTQYF
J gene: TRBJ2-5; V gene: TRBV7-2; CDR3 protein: CASSKAGMRETQYF
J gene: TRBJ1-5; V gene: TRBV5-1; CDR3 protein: CASSLTGNQPQHF
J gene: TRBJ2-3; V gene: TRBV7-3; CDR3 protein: CASSLNAAGYSTDTQYF
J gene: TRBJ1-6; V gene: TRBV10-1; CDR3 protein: CASSESIGQENSPLHF
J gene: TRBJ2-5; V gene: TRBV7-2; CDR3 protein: CASSPGTYQETQYF
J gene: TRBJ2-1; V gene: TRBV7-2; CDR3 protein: CASSLVQGAYNEQFF
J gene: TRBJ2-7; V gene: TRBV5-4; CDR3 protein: CASSRQGKGVQYF
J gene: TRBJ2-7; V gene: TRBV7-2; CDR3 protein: CASSLSPANSYEQYF
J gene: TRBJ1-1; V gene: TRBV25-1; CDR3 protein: CASSASTGHEAFF
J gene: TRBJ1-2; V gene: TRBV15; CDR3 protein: CATSRDTGTGAQLYGYTF
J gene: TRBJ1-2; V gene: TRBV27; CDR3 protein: CASSFGGLVGLYGYTF
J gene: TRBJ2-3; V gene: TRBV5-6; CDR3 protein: CASSFRGFGSTDTQYF
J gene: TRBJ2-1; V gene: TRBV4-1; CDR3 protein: CASSRRSLAGGYNEQFF
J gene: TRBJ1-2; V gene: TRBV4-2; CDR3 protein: CASSQTLTPGTGDSGYTF
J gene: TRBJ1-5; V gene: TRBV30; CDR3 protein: CAWRAGTGGYQPQHF
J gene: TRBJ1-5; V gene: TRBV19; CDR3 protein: CASSMRNQPQHF
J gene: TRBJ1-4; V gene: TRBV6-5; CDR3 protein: CASSYSRSSGNEKLFF
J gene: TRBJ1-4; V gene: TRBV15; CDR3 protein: CATSSPRGSTNEKLFF
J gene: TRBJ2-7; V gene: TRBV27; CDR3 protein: CASRSTGGIAGAKEQYF
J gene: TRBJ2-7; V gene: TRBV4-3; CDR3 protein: CASSQENRGQGWKQYF
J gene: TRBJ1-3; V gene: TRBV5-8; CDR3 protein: CASTFEYSGNTIYF
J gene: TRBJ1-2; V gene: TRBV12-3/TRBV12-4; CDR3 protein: CASRGLTDRYTF
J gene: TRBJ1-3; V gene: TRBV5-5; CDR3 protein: CASSVTPDSGNTIYF
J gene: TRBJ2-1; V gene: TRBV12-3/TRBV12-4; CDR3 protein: CASSSNLNGEQFF
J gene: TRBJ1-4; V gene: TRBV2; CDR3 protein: CATSALSQGFGEKLFF
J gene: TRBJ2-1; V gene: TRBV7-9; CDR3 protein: CASSLRSGSYNEQFF
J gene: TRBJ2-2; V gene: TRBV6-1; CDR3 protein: CASSERRQAGNTGELFF
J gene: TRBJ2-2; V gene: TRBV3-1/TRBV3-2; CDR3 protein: CASSQGRGGELFF
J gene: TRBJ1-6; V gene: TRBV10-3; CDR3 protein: CAISESGSGVNSPLHF
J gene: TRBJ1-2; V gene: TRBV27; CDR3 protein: CASRYYSHDGYTF
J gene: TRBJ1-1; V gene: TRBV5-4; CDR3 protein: CASSSINGQGGNEAFF
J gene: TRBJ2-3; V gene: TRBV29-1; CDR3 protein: CSVTGQGGGTDTQYF
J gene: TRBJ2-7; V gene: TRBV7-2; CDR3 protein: CASSVLAGGLSGEQYF